This is a list of T cell receptor beta chains from one sample in a study of blood T cells in healthy people across ages. Each CDR3 protein gets one entry after TCRdb re-called the 5' RACE reads with MiXCR. The sample lists around 1.5 million distinct CDR3 sequences, about 40% occurring once. The material sequenced was blood. These receptors originate from a woman between 18 and 30 years old in good health. The CDR3 runs from the conserved cysteine through the conserved F or W. A D gene is named only where the DNA matches it firmly. Clone size is given for some rows only: seen once, a few or many times, or a class if the clone is expanded.

d_call: -
j_call: TRBJ2-3
v_call: TRBV29-1
clone_size: few
cdr3_aa: CSVGGVDLRTDTQYF
cdr3_nt: TGCAGCGTGGGGGGAGTCGATTTGCGCACAGATACGCAGTATTTT

d_call: -
j_call: TRBJ1-4
v_call: TRBV5-1
clone_size: few
cdr3_aa: CASSLYGTATNEKLFF
cdr3_nt: TGCGCCAGCAGCTTGTACGGGACGGCAACTAATGAAAAACTGTTTTTT

d_call: -
j_call: TRBJ1-2
v_call: TRBV29-1
clone_size: few
cdr3_aa: CSVTGSLDGYTF
cdr3_nt: TGCAGCGTGACCGGGTCCCTAGATGGCTACACCTTC

d_call: TRBD2
j_call: TRBJ2-1
v_call: TRBV12-3/TRBV12-4
clone_size: -
cdr3_aa: CASSGGGGGNEQFF
cdr3_nt: TGTGCCAGCAGTGGCGGCGGGGGGGGCAATGAGCAGTTCTTC

d_call: TRBD2
j_call: TRBJ2-2
v_call: TRBV9
clone_size: -
cdr3_aa: CASSTTGTSYTGELFF
cdr3_nt: TGTGCCAGCAGCACAACCGGGACTAGCTACACCGGGGAGCTGTTTTTT

d_call: TRBD1
j_call: TRBJ1-2
v_call: TRBV5-1
clone_size: -
cdr3_aa: CASSPDVRDRGLDGYTF
cdr3_nt: TGCGCCAGCAGCCCAGATGTGAGAGACAGGGGGCTAGATGGCTACACCTTC

d_call: -
j_call: TRBJ1-2
v_call: TRBV28
clone_size: many
cdr3_aa: CASSPSGNYGYTF
cdr3_nt: TGTGCCAGCTCCCCCTCCGGGAACTATGGCTACACCTTC

d_call: -
j_call: TRBJ2-1
v_call: TRBV12-3/TRBV12-4
clone_size: few
cdr3_aa: CASSFPVGGRSYNEQFF
cdr3_nt: TGTGCCAGCAGTTTCCCAGTCGGCGGGCGCTCCTACAATGAGCAGTTCTTC

d_call: TRBD1
j_call: TRBJ2-1
v_call: TRBV6-1
clone_size: -
cdr3_aa: CASSERGTGHIEQFF
cdr3_nt: TGTGCCAGCAGTGAACGGGGGACAGGGCACATTGAGCAGTTCTTC

d_call: -
j_call: TRBJ2-7
v_call: TRBV7-6
clone_size: -
cdr3_aa: CASSSKGTGKNSYEQYF
cdr3_nt: TGTGCCAGCAGCTCGAAAGGGACGGGGAAAAACTCCTACGAGCAGTACTTC

d_call: -
j_call: TRBJ2-5
v_call: TRBV5-1
clone_size: few
cdr3_aa: CASSVAVLETQYF
cdr3_nt: TGCGCCAGCAGCGTGGCCGTCCTTGAGACCCAGTACTTC

d_call: -
j_call: TRBJ2-3
v_call: TRBV7-2
clone_size: few
cdr3_aa: CASSLPGSPSSSTDTQYF
cdr3_nt: TGTGCCAGCAGCCTCCCAGGTTCACCTTCCTCTAGCACAGATACGCAGTATTTT

d_call: TRBD2
j_call: TRBJ2-1
v_call: TRBV20-1
clone_size: -
cdr3_aa: CSALSGEISYNEQFF
cdr3_nt: TGCAGTGCTCTGAGCGGGGAAATATCCTACAATGAGCAGTTCTTC

d_call: -
j_call: TRBJ2-5
v_call: TRBV28
clone_size: -
cdr3_aa: CAGTIPSPGETQYF
cdr3_nt: TGTGCCGGCACTATCCCAAGCCCTGGGGAGACCCAGTACTTC